The clone carrying this T cell receptor (beta chain) came up many times. The antigen remains unidentified. This sample's RNA came from whole unsorted tissue. This entry comes from a study of tumor and adjacent non-tumor tissue in lung cancer. A modified ARM-PCR protocol with three rounds of nested PCR amplified TCRbeta. TCRdb used MiXCR to reprocess the multiplex PCR reads, holding one entry per CDR3 protein. The sample includes some 74,000 distinct CDR3 sequences, roughly 72% of them seen just once. Broader study findings: Normal lung showed higher cumulative top 100 clone frequency than tumor.

Germline V gene lookup returns CDR1 SGHRS and CDR2 YFSETQ. V was shortened by 4 bases and J by 1 base, with 9 bases between the two germline ends. The CDR3 has 14 amino acids. The material sequenced was lung tumor tissue. This TCR derives from a woman in her forties with non-small cell lung cancer. The chain carries TRBV5-1 and TRBJ2-4; D unresolved. The CDR3 is CASSPSAAKNIQYF. CDR3 DNA: TGCGCCAGCAGCCCCTCGGCGGCCAAAAACATTCAGTACTTC.